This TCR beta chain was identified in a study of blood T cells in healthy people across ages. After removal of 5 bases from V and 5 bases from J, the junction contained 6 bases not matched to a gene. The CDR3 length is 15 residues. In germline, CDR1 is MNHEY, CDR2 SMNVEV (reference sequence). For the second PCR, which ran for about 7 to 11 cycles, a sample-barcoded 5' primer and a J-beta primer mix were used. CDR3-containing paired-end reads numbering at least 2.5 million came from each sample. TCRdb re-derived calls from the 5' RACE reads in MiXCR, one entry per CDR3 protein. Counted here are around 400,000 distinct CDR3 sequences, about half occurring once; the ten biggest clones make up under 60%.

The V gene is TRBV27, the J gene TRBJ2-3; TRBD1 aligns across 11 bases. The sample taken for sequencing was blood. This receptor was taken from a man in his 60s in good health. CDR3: CASSRPGTGGDTQYF. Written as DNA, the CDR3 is TGTGCCAGCAGTCGTCCCGGGACAGGGGGAGATACGCAGTATTTT.